This entry lists 20 T cell receptor beta chains sequenced from one sample in a study of patients and donors after allogeneic stem cell transplantation. TCRdb called the RT-PCR reads again in MiXCR, with one record for every CDR3 protein. The table includes 98,000 or so distinct CDR3 sequences, around 36% detected once. Sequenced: blood, either unsorted or a sorted T cell fraction (not recorded which). The origin of the receptors is a human donor who was either an allogeneic HSCT recipient or a stem cell or donor lymphocyte infusion donor (not recorded which). It is not recorded whose cells these are; they may come from a transplant donor.

The chain uses TRBV5-1 and TRBJ2-3; TRBD2 matches 13 bases. Losses at the gene ends were 5 bases for V and 6 bases for J; bases not matched to a gene: 3. This CDR3 has 14 amino acids. CDR1 and CDR2 (germline): SGHRS, YFSETQ. As DNA, the CDR3 is TGCGCCAGCAGACTAGCGGGAGGGTTCGATACGCAGTATTTT. Its protein product is CASRLAGGFDTQYF.

In its sample, this clonotype was seen a few times. The V and J genes are TRBV19 and TRBJ1-5, with D hard to call. The V gene's germline CDR1 is LNHDA and CDR2 SQIVND (reference sequence). CDR3 length: 13 amino acids. The germline V and J ends were trimmed by 5 bases and 5 bases, with 10 bases remaining between them. DNA for the CDR3: TGTGCCAGTAGTGGAGGCCCTCATCAGCCCCAGCATTTT. Translated, it gives CASSGGPHQPQHF. Full variable domain (outside the CDR3, taken from reference TRBV19 and TRBJ1-5): DGGITQSPKYLFRKEGQNVTLSCEQNLNHDAMYWYRQDPGQGLRLIYYSQIVNDFQKGDIAEGYSVSREKKESFPLTVTSAQKNPTAFYLCASSGGPHQPQHFGDGTRLSIL.

In this sample, this clonotype turned up a few times. The rearrangement links TRBV29-1 to TRBJ1-1, with D tentatively TRBD1 (5 bases). The CDR3 loop spans 14 amino acids. The ends were cut back, 4 bases at V and 7 bases at J, with 19 bases in the middle. In germline, CDR1 is SQVTM, CDR2 ANQGSEA. DNA of the CDR3: TGCAGCGTTGGCCCCACAAGGGGTGAGGGTGAAGCTTTCTTT. It yields the protein CSVGPTRGEGEAFF.

This chain joins TRBV9 and TRBJ1-2; the D gene is possibly TRBD1 (6 bases). Germline CDR1 reads SGDLS; CDR2 reads YYNGEE. The CDR3 extends over 14 amino acids. V lost 0 bases, J lost 6 bases, and 12 bases lay in between. CDR3 residues: CASSVEEGGDGYTF. CDR3 nucleotide sequence: TGTGCCAGCAGCGTAGAAGAAGGGGGGGATGGCTACACCTTC.

This sequence joins TRBV10-3 and TRBJ2-7, with 9 bases that match TRBD2. CDR1 and CDR2 (germline): ENHRY, SYGVKD. The CDR3 runs 16 residues. The J segment lost 2 bases and the V segment lost 3 bases, leaving 8 bases of the junction unmatched. CDR3 bases: TGTGCCATCAGTGACCGAGCTAGCGGGATCACCTACGAGCAGTACTTC. This gives the protein CAISDRASGITYEQYF.

This clonotype was seen a few times. The chain recombines TRBV7-6 with TRBJ2-5; D is perhaps TRBD2 (5 bases). Germline V gene data show CDR1 as SGHVS and CDR2 as FNYEAQ. The V end was cut by 5 bases, the J end by 0 bases, with 7 bases between. The CDR3 is 13 residues long. The CDR3 coding sequence is TGTGCCAGCAGCGTGACTAACCAAGAGACCCAGTACTTC. Protein product: CASSVTNQETQYF.

The rearrangement joins TRBV5-5 to TRBJ2-1; D possibly corresponds to TRBD1 (6 bases). The CDR3 consists of 13 residues. Germline assignment: CDR1 SGHKS and CDR2 YYEKEE (reference sequence). Between the trimmed V and J ends, which lost 2 bases and 5 bases, there was a span of 8 bases. The CDR3 protein is CASSFGQHNEQFF. As DNA, the CDR3 is TGTGCCAGCAGCTTTGGACAGCACAATGAGCAGTTCTTC. Full variable domain (outside the CDR3, taken from reference TRBV5-5 and TRBJ2-1): DAGVTQSPTHLIKTRGQQVTLRCSPISGHKSVSWYQQVLGQGPQFIFQYYEKEERGRGNFPDRFSARQFPNYSSELNVNALLLGDSALYLCASSFGQHNEQFFGPGTRLTVL.

The chain combines TRBV6-5 with TRBJ2-5; TRBD1 or TRBD2 may be the D gene (6 bases each). Germline values: CDR1 MNHEY, CDR2 SVGAGI. There are 16 residues in the CDR3. Trimming cost V 0 bases and J 5 bases, with 16 bases left between them. CDR3: CASSYSINGGWETQYF. CDR3 DNA sequence: TGTGCCAGCAGTTACTCGATAAACGGGGGCTGGGAGACCCAGTACTTC.

V and J are TRBV10-3 and TRBJ2-7; D is undetermined. This CDR3 is built from 12 residues. The germline V and J ends were trimmed by 2 bases and 3 bases, with 5 bases remaining between them. Germline loops: CDR1 ENHRY, CDR2 SYGVKD. The CDR3 loop is CAISERGYEQYF. In DNA, the CDR3 is TGTGCCATCAGTGAGCGAGGCTACGAGCAGTACTTC.

The rearrangement joins TRBV18 to TRBJ2-7; D gene uncertain. V dropped 6 bases and J dropped 2 bases, with 5 bases sitting between them. This CDR3 comprises 11 residues. CDR1 and CDR2 from the germline V gene are KGHSH and LQKENI. CDR3 nucleotides: TGTGCCAGCTCGCCTACCTACGAGCAGTACTTC. Translated: CASSPTYEQYF.

This clonotype was counted once. The V gene is TRBV10-3, the J gene TRBJ1-1; perhaps TRBD1 as D (6 bases). The CDR3 runs 15 residues. V was clipped by 0 bases and J by 2 bases, with 10 bases between them. The germline V gene has CDR1 ENHRY and CDR2 SYGVKD. The CDR3 reads CAISESPGQNTEAFF. The CDR3 nucleotides are TGTGCCATCAGTGAGTCACCGGGACAAAACACTGAAGCTTTCTTT.

This clonotype was detected only a few times. The chain combines TRBV7-8 with TRBJ2-1; no firm D call. Germline V lookup: CDR1 SGHVS, CDR2 FQNEAQ. This CDR3 region has 11 residues. V was clipped by 4 bases and J by 9 bases, with 7 bases between them. CDR3 protein: CASSWRREQFF. The CDR3 DNA reads as TGTGCCAGCAGCTGGAGACGTGAGCAGTTCTTC.

In DNA form, the CDR3 reads TGCAGTGCTAGAAGAGCGGGAGGGAGTACAGATACGCAGTATTTT. Its protein is CSARRAGGSTDTQYF. The rearrangement links TRBV20-1 to TRBJ2-3, with 10 bases lining up with TRBD2. Per germline, CDR1 DFQATT and CDR2 SNEGSKA (reference sequence). Losses at the gene ends were 2 bases for V and 3 bases for J; bases not matched to a gene: 5. This CDR3 region has 15 residues.

The CDR3 reads CATSGSGTGKNIQYF. In DNA form, the CDR3 reads TGTGCCACCAGTGGTAGCGGGACTGGCAAAAACATTCAGTACTTC. The rearrangement uses TRBV24-1 and TRBJ2-4; the match to TRBD2 covers 8 bases. The CDR3 totals 15 residues. The ends lost 5 bases at V and 3 bases at J; junction bases unmatched: 5. Per germline, CDR1 KGHDR and CDR2 SFDVKD.

The V call is TRBV5-1, the J call TRBJ2-1; 11 nucleotides match TRBD2. The junction had 6 bases not matched to a gene; V was cut back by 3 bases and J by 4 bases. Germline assignment: CDR1 SGHRS and CDR2 YFSETQ. This CDR3 is built from 16 residues. CDR3 in amino acids: CASSSLGLAEYNEQFF. CDR3 in DNA: TGCGCCAGCAGCTCGCTGGGACTAGCGGAGTACAATGAGCAGTTCTTC.

This sequence joins TRBV24-1 and TRBJ2-3; D is unresolved. The CDR3 has 13 residues. Trimming stripped 9 bases from V and 2 bases from J, with 11 bases between. Germline loops: CDR1 KGHDR, CDR2 SFDVKD. The CDR3 region is CATQKTPTDTQYF. The CDR3 DNA reads TGTGCCACCCAAAAAACCCCCACAGATACGCAGTATTTT.

The chain employs TRBV12-3 or TRBV12-4 and TRBJ2-7; unclear D gene. V was clipped by 5 bases and J by 2 bases, with 16 bases between them. The CDR3 has 15 residues. The CDR3 loop reads CASSPTGSTTYEQYF. The CDR3 region has the DNA TGTGCCAGCAGTCCGACCGGTTCCACTACCTACGAGCAGTACTTC.

A few counts support this clonotype. V and J are TRBV5-1 and TRBJ2-3; D remains ambiguous. The CDR3 totals 14 residues. Germline V lookup: CDR1 SGHRS, CDR2 YFSETQ. V lost 0 bases and J lost 2, with 7 bases in between. CDR3: CASSLVPSTDTQYF. The CDR3 coding sequence is TGCGCCAGCAGCTTGGTCCCCTCCACAGATACGCAGTATTTT.

Only a few counts were recorded for this clonotype. The V and J genes are TRBV10-3 and TRBJ1-2; D is uncertain. Trimming removed 2 bases from V and 2 bases from J, with 9 bases in between. The CDR3 has 14 amino acids. Germline CDR1 is ENHRY and CDR2 is SYGVKD. This chain's CDR3 is CAISERDLNYGYTF. Written as DNA, the CDR3 is TGTGCCATCAGTGAGAGAGACCTGAACTATGGCTACACCTTC.

This chain joins TRBV4-3 and TRBJ1-5; possibly TRBD1 for D (6 bases). The V and J ends lost 2 bases and 0 bases respectively, with 11 bases between them. The germline gives CDR1 LGHNA, CDR2 YSLEER. This CDR3 comprises 16 residues. The CDR3 here is CASSQPTGCSNQPQHF. CDR3 coding DNA: TGCGCCAGCAGCCAACCCACAGGGTGTAGCAATCAGCCCCAGCATTTT.